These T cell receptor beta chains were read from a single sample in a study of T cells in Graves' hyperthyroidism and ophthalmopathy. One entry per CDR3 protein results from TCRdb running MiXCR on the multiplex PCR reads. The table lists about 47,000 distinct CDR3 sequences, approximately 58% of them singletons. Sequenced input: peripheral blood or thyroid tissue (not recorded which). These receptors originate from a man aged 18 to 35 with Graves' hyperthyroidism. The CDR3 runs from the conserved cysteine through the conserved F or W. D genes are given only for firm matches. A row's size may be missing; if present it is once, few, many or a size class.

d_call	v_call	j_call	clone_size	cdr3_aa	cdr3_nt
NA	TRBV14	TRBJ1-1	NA	CAISESGDTEAFF	TGTGCCATCAGTGAGTCGGGGGATACTGAAGCTTTCTTT
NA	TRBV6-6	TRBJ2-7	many	CASSYSMVGSNEQYF	TGTGCCAGCAGTTACTCGATGGTGGGGTCCAACGAGCAGTACTTC
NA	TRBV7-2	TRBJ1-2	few	CASSLGGRYGYTF	TGTGCCAGCAGCTTAGGGGGCCGCTATGGCTACACCTTC
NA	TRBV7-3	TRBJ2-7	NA	CASSLTGMDEQYF	TGTGCCAGCAGCTTAACGGGGATGGACGAGCAGTACTTC
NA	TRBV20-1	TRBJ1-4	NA	CSARSRGGLTNEKLLF	TGCAGTGCCAGAAGTCGCGGGGGTTTAACTAATGAAAAACTGCTTTTT
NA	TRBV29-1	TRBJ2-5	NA	CSVGGPRGAETQYF	TGCAGCGTGGGCGGGCCGAGGGGGGCAGAGACCCAGTACTTC
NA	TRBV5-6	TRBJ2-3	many	CASSYQLVGRTYF	TGTGCCAGCAGCTACCAACTAGTTGGGCGAACGTATTTT
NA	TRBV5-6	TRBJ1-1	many	CASSLGGIVEAFF	TGTGCCAGCAGCTTAGGCGGCATAGTTGAAGCTTTCTTT
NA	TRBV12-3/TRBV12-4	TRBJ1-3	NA	CASSTWADSGNTIYF	TGCGCCAGCAGTACCTGGGCTGACTCTGGAAACACCATATATTTT
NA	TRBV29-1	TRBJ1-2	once	CSSWTAGGYGYTF	TGCAGCTCCTGGACAGCCGGTGGCTATGGCTACACCTTC
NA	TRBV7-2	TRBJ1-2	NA	CASSLGGQYGYTF	TGTGCCAGCAGCTTAGGTGGACAGTATGGCTACACCTTC
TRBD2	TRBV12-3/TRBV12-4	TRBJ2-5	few	CASSFTSGGYETQYF	TGTGCCAGCAGTTTTACTAGCGGGGGCTATGAGACCCAGTACTTC
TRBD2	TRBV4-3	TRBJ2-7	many	CASSQQGLVLDEQYF	TGCGCCAGCAGCCAACAGGGACTAGTTCTCGACGAGCAGTACTTC
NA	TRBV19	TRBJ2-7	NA	CASSIWRTGSYEQYF	TGTGCCAGTAGTATCTGGCGAACGGGCTCCTACGAGCAGTACTTC
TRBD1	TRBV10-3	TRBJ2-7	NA	CAISDSGTGVPSEQYF	TGTGCCATCAGTGACTCCGGGACAGGGGTCCCGTCGGAGCAGTACTTC
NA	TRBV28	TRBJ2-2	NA	CASSLWFRPYRRNSTGELFF	TGTGCCAGCAGTTTATGGTTTCGACCGTACAGGAGAAATTCCACCGGGGAGCTGTTTTTT
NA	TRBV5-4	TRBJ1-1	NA	CASSHQQTGTADEAFF	TGCGCCAGCAGCCATCAACAAACCGGGACGGCCGACGAAGCTTTCTTT
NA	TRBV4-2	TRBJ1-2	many	CASSQARPGRDYGYTF	TGTGCCAGCAGCCAAGCCCGACCAGGGCGGGACTATGGCTACACCTTC
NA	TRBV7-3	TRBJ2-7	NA	CASLCEQYF	TGTGCCAGCCTCTGCGAGCAGTACTTC
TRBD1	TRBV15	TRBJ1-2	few	CATSPGQAIYGYTF	TGTGCCACCAGTCCGGGACAGGCAATCTATGGCTACACCTTC
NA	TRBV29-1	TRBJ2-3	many	CSVAPRSIHLVDTQYF	TGCAGCGTCGCCCCTCGATCGATCCACCTGGTGGATACGCAGTATTTT
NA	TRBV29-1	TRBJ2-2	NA	CSVDSNTGELFF	TGCAGCGTTGACTCGAACACCGGGGAGCTGTTTTTT
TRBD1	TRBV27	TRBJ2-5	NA	CASRGTGEGETQYF	TGTGCCAGCCGGGGGACAGGGGAGGGCGAGACCCAGTACTTC
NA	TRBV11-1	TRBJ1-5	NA	CASSLDWYEHF	TGTGCCAGCAGCTTAGACTGGTACGAGCATTTT
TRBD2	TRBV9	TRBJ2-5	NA	CASSGAGGHETQYF	TGTGCCAGCAGCGGAGCGGGAGGGCATGAGACCCAGTACTTC
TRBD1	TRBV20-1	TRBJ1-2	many	CSAPNTDRGYGYTF	TGCAGTGCCCCCAACACGGACAGGGGGTATGGCTACACCTTC
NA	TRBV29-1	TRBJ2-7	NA	CSFPGGAGEQYF	TGCAGCTTTCCAGGCGGGGCGGGCGAGCAGTACTTC
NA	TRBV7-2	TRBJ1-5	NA	CASSFETGIRPQHF	TGTGCCAGCAGCTTCGAGACAGGAATTCGGCCCCAGCATTTT
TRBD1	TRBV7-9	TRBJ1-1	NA	CASSPGQERLDDTEAFF	TGTGCCAGCAGCCCGGGACAGGAAAGACTGGACGACACTGAAGCTTTCTTT
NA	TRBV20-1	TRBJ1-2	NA	CSATGGRNYGYTF	TGCAGTGCTACCGGGGGACGGAACTATGGCTACACCTTC
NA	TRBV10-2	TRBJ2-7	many	CASSEYGVGEQYF	TGCGCCAGCAGTGAGTACGGGGTCGGGGAGCAGTACTTC
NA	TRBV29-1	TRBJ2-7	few	CSVVGGAAEQYF	TGCAGCGTTGTCGGCGGGGCGGCCGAGCAGTACTTC
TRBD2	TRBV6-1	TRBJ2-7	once	CASSLEASGSWACEQYF	TGTGCCAGCAGCCTGGAAGCTAGCGGGAGTTGGGCCTGCGAGCAGTACTTC
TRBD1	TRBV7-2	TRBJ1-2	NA	CASSLARTGGNGYTF	TGTGCCAGCAGCTTAGCGCGGACAGGGGGAAATGGCTACACCTTC
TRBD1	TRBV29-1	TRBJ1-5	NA	CSSPLGQVGNQPQHF	TGCAGCTCACCACTGGGACAGGTGGGCAATCAGCCCCAGCATTTT
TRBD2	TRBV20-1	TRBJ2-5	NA	CSARLAGAAGETQYF	TGCAGTGCTAGACTAGCGGGTGCAGCAGGGGAGACCCAGTACTTC
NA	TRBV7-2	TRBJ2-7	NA	CASSLVVNEQYF	TGTGCCAGCAGCCTAGTAGTCAACGAGCAGTACTTC
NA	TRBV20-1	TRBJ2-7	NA	CSDEDSSYEQYF	TGCAGTGATGAAGACAGCTCCTACGAGCAGTACTTT
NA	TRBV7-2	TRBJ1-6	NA	CASSLLEADNSPLHF	TGTGCTAGCAGCTTATTGGAGGCAGATAATTCGCCCCTCCACTTT
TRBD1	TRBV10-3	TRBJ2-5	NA	CAISATGMGNQPQYF	TGTGCCATCAGTGCGACAGGGATGGGCAATCAGCCCCAGTACTTC
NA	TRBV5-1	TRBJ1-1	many	CASNQGQNTEAFF	TGCGCCAGCAATCAGGGCCAGAACACTGAAGCTTTCTTT
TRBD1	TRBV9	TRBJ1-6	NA	CASNDRANSPLHF	TGTGCCAGCAACGACAGGGCAAATTCACCCCTCCACTTT
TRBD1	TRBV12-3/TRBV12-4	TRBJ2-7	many	CASSPPERAGGPNEQYF	TGTGCCAGCAGTCCCCCCGAGAGGGCAGGGGGTCCTAACGAGCAGTACTTC
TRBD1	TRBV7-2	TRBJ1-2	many	CASSLRGRGGYTF	TGTGCCAGCAGCTTGAGGGGGCGAGGTGGCTACACCTTC
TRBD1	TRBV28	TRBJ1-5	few	CASLKGGQGRNQPQHF	TGTGCCAGCCTAAAAGGAGGACAGGGTCGGAATCAGCCCCAGCATTTT
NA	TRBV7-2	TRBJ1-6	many	CASSRQTGANSPLHF	TGTGCCAGCAGCCGCCAGACCGGGGCTAATTCACCCCTCCACTTT
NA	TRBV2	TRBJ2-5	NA	CASSTIAVGASWETQYF	TGTGCCAGCAGCACTATTGCCGTGGGGGCCAGCTGGGAGACCCAGTACTTC
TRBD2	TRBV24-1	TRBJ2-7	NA	CATSHAGGSYEQYF	TGTGCCACCAGCCACGCGGGAGGTTCCTACGAGCAGTACTTC
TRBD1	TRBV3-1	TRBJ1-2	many	CASSPVGGSYGYTF	TGTGCCAGCAGCCCCGTAGGGGGCAGCTATGGCTACACCTTC
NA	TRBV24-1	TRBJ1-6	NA	CATSVARTARSSYNSPLHF	TGTGCCACCAGTGTTGCCAGGACGGCTCGGAGCTCCTATAATTCACCCCTCCACTTT
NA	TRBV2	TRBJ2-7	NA	CASSLGTRSYEQYF	TGTGCCAGCAGTCTCGGGACGCGGTCATACGAGCAGTACTTC
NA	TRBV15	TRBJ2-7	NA	CATSKETDYEQYF	TGTGCCACCAGCAAAGAGACAGACTACGAGCAGTACTTC
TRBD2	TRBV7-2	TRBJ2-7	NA	CASSGGGSSYEQHF	TGTGCCAGCAGCGGGGGGGGGAGCTCCTACGAGCAGCACTTC